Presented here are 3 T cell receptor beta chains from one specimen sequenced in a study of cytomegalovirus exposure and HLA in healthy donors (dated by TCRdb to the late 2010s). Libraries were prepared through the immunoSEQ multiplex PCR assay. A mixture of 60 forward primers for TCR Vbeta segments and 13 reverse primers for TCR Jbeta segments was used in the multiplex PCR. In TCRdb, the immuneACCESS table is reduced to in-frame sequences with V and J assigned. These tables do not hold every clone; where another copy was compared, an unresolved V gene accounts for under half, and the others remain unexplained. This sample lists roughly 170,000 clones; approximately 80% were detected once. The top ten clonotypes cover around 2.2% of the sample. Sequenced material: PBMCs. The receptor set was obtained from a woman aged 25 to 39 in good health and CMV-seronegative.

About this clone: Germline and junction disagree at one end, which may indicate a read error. The CDR3 sequence is CASREWDSGSGANGLTF. The CDR3 region has the DNA TGTGCCAGCAGGGAATGGGACTCTGGCTCTGGGGCCAACGGCCTGACTTTC. V is TRBV6-1 and J is TRBJ2-6, with a weak D call TRBD2 (6 bases). The CDR3 contains 17 residues. CDR1 and CDR2 from the germline V gene are MNHNS and SASEGT.

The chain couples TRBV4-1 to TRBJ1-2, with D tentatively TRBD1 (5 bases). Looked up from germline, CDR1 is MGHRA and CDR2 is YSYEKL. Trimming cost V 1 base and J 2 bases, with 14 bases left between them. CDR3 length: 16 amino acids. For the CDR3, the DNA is TGCGCCAGCAGCCAAGGACAGACGATTCTAAACTATGGCTACACCTTC. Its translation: CASSQGQTILNYGYTF.

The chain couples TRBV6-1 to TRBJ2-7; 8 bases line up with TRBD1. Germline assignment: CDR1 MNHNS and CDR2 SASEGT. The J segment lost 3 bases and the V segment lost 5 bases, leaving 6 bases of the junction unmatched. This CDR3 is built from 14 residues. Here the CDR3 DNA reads TGTGCCAGCAGTTTACAGGGGGGTCGCTACGAGCAGTACTTC. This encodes CASSLQGGRYEQYF.